This T cell receptor (beta chain) was recovered during a study of T cell clusters in autoimmune cytopenias. TRB amplification used approximately 250 ng of peripheral blood genomic DNA. TRB rearrangements were amplified by touch-down multiplex PCR with mixed TRB-A/B primers. TCRdb derives one entry per CDR3 protein from the multiplex PCR reads, leaving out DNA. The sample totals 10,000 to 15,000 distinct CDR3 sequences; its top ten clones hold 2.5% to 4%. This CDR3 is 13 amino acids long. Germline V lookup: CDR1 LNHDA, CDR2 SQIVND (reference sequence). By frequency, this clonotype is medium-sized. These records were also assigned to another study, of T cell repertoires in aging, cancer and after chemotherapy. According to that study: Median generation probability rose over the chemotherapy interval in each cancer cohort, suggesting rebound thymic output.

The source is a human donor in good health. J is TRBJ2-1 and V is TRBV19; the D gene TCRdb calls, TRBD1, cannot be checked with no DNA. The sample was peripheral blood. CDR3 sequence: CASSGTGGNEQFF.